This passage covers 27 T cell receptor beta chains from one sample sequenced in a study of beta chain features in type 1 diabetes. Every bit of the isolated RNA underwent reverse transcription, so sequencing read expressed TCRB transcripts. The table came from immunoSEQ multiplex PCR; TCRdb's copy has only in-frame clones and leaves some out. Of roughly 300,000 clones in the sample, 11% to 15% were seen once. Sequencing was performed on central memory CD4+ T cells from blood. The receptors were gathered from a man aged 25-45 years in good health.

This clone appeared a few times. The rearrangement uses TRBV7-3 and TRBJ1-2; D unresolved. Germline CDR1 and CDR2: SGHTA and FQGTGA. Trimming took 3 bases from V and 4 from J, leaving 9 bases between them. CDR3 length equals 13 residues. The CDR3 sequence is CASSFPGSYGYTF. The DNA of the CDR3 is TGTGCCAGCAGCTTTCCCGGGAGCTATGGCTACACCTTC.

As to this clone: Other DNA sequences in this sample translate to the same CDR3. This chain links TRBV27 with TRBJ1-5; D ambiguous. The CDR3 extends over 14 amino acids. Trimming cost V 0 bases and J 6 bases, with 9 bases left between them. The germline CDR1 and CDR2 sequences are MNHEY and SMNVEV (reference sequence). CDR3 sequence reads: CASSLSRGGQPQHF. As DNA, the CDR3 is TGTGCCAGCAGTTTATCCCGGGGTGGTCAGCCCCAGCATTTT.

V gene TRBV10-1 combines with J gene TRBJ1-2; 9 positions match TRBD1. The germline V gene encodes CDR1 WNHNN and CDR2 SYGVQD (reference sequence). V trimming: 6 bases; J trimming: 4 bases; junction bases outside the gene matches: 9. This CDR3 region has 15 residues. The CDR3, as DNA: TGCGCCAGCAGAAGAAGGACAGGGGCAGTCTATGGCTACACCTTC. Translating it yields CASRRRTGAVYGYTF.

Written as DNA, the CDR3 is TGTGCCAGCAGCTTGTTCAGCTCAAGGGGTGAAAAACTGTTTTTT. Amino acid sequence: CASSLFSSRGEKLFF. This sequence joins TRBV5-6 and TRBJ1-4, with D tentatively TRBD1 (5 bases). Trimming removed 1 base from V and 7 bases from J, with 14 bases in between. The CDR3 totals 15 residues. CDR1 is SGHDT and CDR2 is YYEEEE in the germline V gene.

This chain joins TRBV9 and TRBJ1-3; D is unclear. Per germline, CDR1 SGDLS and CDR2 YYNGEE. The V gene lost 3 bases and the J gene lost 0 bases, with 10 bases spanning the gap. The CDR3 covers 15 residues. The CDR3: CASSGQDYSGNTIYF. The DNA for the CDR3 is TGTGCCAGCAGCGGGCAGGATTACTCTGGAAACACCATATATTTT.

The chain links TRBV21-1 to TRBJ2-1; the table's D call of TRBD2 was not tested on the DNA. TRBV21-1 corresponds to a pseudogene. CDR3 length: 15 residues. CDR3 DNA sequence: TGTGCCAGCAGCAAACCCTGGGAGGTGCACAATGAGCAGTTCTTC. Protein sequence: CASSKPWEVHNEQFF.

This clone was seen only a few times. This rearrangement joins TRBV7-2 to TRBJ1-6; no reliable D call. CDR1 and CDR2 (germline): SGHTA, FQGNSA. The V end was cut by 4 bases, the J end by 11 bases, with 9 bases between. The CDR3 covers 12 residues. In DNA form, the CDR3 reads TGTGCCAGCAGCTCACGAGAGGCACCCCTCCACTTT. This translates into CASSSREAPLHF. Combining the CDR3 with reference TRBV7-2 and TRBJ1-6 gives the whole variable domain GAGVSQSPSNKVTEKGKDVELRCDPISGHTALYWYRQSLGQGLEFLIYFQGNSAPDKSGLPSDRFSAERTGGSVSTLTIQRTQQEDSAVYLCASSSREAPLHFGNGTRLTVT.

This clone has just a few counts. The V call is TRBV11-2, the J call TRBJ2-3, with unresolved D. The V end was cut by 5 bases, the J end by 5 bases, with 8 bases between. The CDR3 has 12 residues. Germline lookup yields CDR1 SGHAT and CDR2 FQNNGV. In DNA, the CDR3 is TGTGCCAGCAGCCCCCTTGGAGATACGCAGTATTTT. Translating gives CASSPLGDTQYF.

The chain uses TRBV4-1 and TRBJ2-1; TRBD2 agrees at 10 bases. The V and J ends lost 2 bases and 6 bases, in that order; junction bases with no gene match: 4. CDR3 size: 15 residues. From germline, CDR1 is MGHRA and CDR2 YSYEKL. CDR3 sequence (DNA): TGCGCCAGCAGCCAACTCAGCGGGGGGGTCAATGAGCAGTTCTTC. Translation: CASSQLSGGVNEQFF.

This clone was seen many times. The chain recombines TRBV10-3 with TRBJ2-5; 7 bases map to TRBD1. The CDR3 consists of 13 residues. Germline values: CDR1 ENHRY, CDR2 SYGVKD. V lost 6 bases, J lost 1 base, and 2 bases stayed unmatched. CDR3 bases: TGTGCCATCAGAGGGGACAGCCAAGAGACCCAGTACTTC. Translating gives CAIRGDSQETQYF.

This clone was detected only a few times. The rearrangement links TRBV25-1 to TRBJ2-5, with D possibly called TRBD1 or TRBD2 (5 bases each). The germline V gene encodes CDR1 MGHDK and CDR2 SYGVNS. The CDR3 covers 15 residues. Trimming took off 0 bases at V and 7 bases at J, with 15 bases between the two ends. CDR3 region: CASSEYRGRAGTQYF. DNA of the CDR3: TGTGCCAGCAGTGAATATCGGGGCCGCGCTGGGACCCAGTACTTC.

The chain is built from TRBV5-4 and TRBJ2-3; 10 nucleotides agree with TRBD1. Trimming removed 0 bases from V and 7 bases from J; junction bases left unmatched: 2. There are 14 residues in the CDR3. Germline values: CDR1 SGHNT, CDR2 YYREEE (reference sequence). CDR3 loop: CASSLGQGANTQYF. CDR3 bases: TGTGCCAGCAGCTTGGGACAGGGGGCAAATACGCAGTATTTT.

The rearrangement joins TRBV7-2 to TRBJ1-6; possible D gene TRBD1, 5 bases. V was trimmed by 5 bases and J by 10 bases, leaving 15 bases between them. Germline loops: CDR1 SGHTA, CDR2 FQGNSA. This CDR3 comprises 14 residues. CDR3 protein: CASSPAGVGSPLHF. Written as DNA, the CDR3 is TGTGCCAGCAGCCCGGCGGGGGTAGGCTCACCCCTCCACTTT.

Turning to this clone: This may be a read error, as it is one base from a much larger clone. The same CDR3 also results from other DNA sequences found in this sample. Here the CDR3 reads CASSQGETQYF. The CDR3 coding sequence is TGTGCCAGCAGCCAAGGGGAGACCCAGTACTTC. The V call is TRBV11-2, the J call TRBJ2-5; D unclear. From germline, CDR1 is SGHAT and CDR2 FQNNGV. Trimming took off 5 bases at V and 5 bases at J, with 6 bases between the two ends. The CDR3 extends over 11 amino acids.

The chain couples TRBV11-3 to TRBJ2-3, with D perhaps TRBD2 (5 bases). Trimming took off 7 bases at V and 5 bases at J, with 16 bases between the two ends. This CDR3 is 14 amino acids long. Per the germline V gene, CDR1 is SGHNT and CDR2 is YENEEA. The CDR3: CASNSRGTRDTQYF. CDR3 coding DNA: TGTGCCAGCAATAGCCGGGGTACGAGAGATACGCAGTATTTT.

V is TRBV19 and J is TRBJ1-2; 8 bases fit TRBD1. Unmatched junction bases numbered 6, after V lost 7 bases and J lost 2 bases. This CDR3 is built from 14 residues. Germline V gene data show CDR1 as LNHDA and CDR2 as SQIVND (reference sequence). CDR3 sequence (DNA): TGTGCCAGTATTCCGACAGGGGCCAACTATGGCTACACCTTC. Encoded protein: CASIPTGANYGYTF.

This clone has ten or more counts. This chain joins TRBV4-2 and TRBJ2-1; TRBD2 might be the D (7 bases). This CDR3 has 15 amino acids. Germline V gives CDR1 LGHNA, CDR2 YNFKEQ. Trimming shortened V by 0 bases and J by 13 bases, and 19 bases separated the two germline ends. The CDR3 loop reads CASSQESRGGGEQFF. The CDR3 DNA sequence: TGTGCCAGCAGCCAAGAGTCTAGGGGAGGGGGTGAACAGTTCTTC.

The table lists this clone with a few counts. The chain is built from TRBV5-1 and TRBJ1-2; D not certain. Germline CDR1 SGHRS, CDR2 YFSETQ. With 4 bases removed from V and 0 bases from J, the gap between germline ends came to 7 bases. The CDR3 length is 13 residues. CDR3 sequence (DNA): TGCGCCAGCAGCATCCAAGCTAACTATGGCTACACCTTC. Amino acids: CASSIQANYGYTF.

This chain joins TRBV4-3 and TRBJ1-3; unclear D gene. The CDR3 has 15 residues. The V gene's germline CDR1 is LGHNA and CDR2 YSLEER. The V and J ends lost 4 bases and 4 bases respectively, with 14 bases between them. The CDR3 nucleotides read TGCGCCAGCAGCCGCCCTCCGGGTCTAGGAAACACCATATATTTT. Translation gives CASSRPPGLGNTIYF.

The rearrangement links TRBV4-3 to TRBJ2-3; D possibly corresponds to TRBD1 (6 bases). Per the germline V gene, CDR1 is LGHNA and CDR2 is YSLEER. Trimming took 1 base from V and 2 from J, leaving 10 bases between them. The CDR3 is made up of 15 amino acids. The CDR3 here is CASSQAYRVTDTQYF. In DNA, the CDR3 is TGCGCCAGCAGCCAAGCGTACAGGGTCACAGATACGCAGTATTTT.

This clone was recorded a few times. CDR3 in DNA: TGTGCCAGCAGCCTCGGGACAGTAGAAAAACTGTTTTTT. Its protein product is CASSLGTVEKLFF. The chain joins TRBV11-2 to TRBJ1-4; 7 bases line up with TRBD1. The germline V gene has CDR1 SGHAT and CDR2 FQNNGV. The CDR3 is made up of 13 amino acids. V dropped 5 bases and J dropped 8; count of bases not matched to a gene: 5.

This clone was observed a few times. J is TRBJ1-2 and V is TRBV11-2, with unresolved D. V was clipped by 5 bases and J by 7 bases, with 14 bases between them. This CDR3 spans 13 amino acids. Per the germline V gene, CDR1 is SGHAT and CDR2 is FQNNGV. The CDR3 sequence: CASSPARQGGYTF. The CDR3 DNA reads TGTGCCAGCAGCCCCGCACGTCAAGGTGGCTACACCTTC. The entire variable domain, with the rest obtained from reference TRBV11-2 and TRBJ1-2, is as follows: EAGVAQSPRYKIIEKRQSVAFWCNPISGHATLYWYQQILGQGPKLLIQFQNNGVVDDSQLPKDRFSAERLKGVDSTLKIQPAKLEDSAVYLCASSPARQGGYTFGSGTRLTVV.

This chain connects TRBV6-1 to TRBJ1-6; D unclear. Trimming left V 6 bases short and J 8 bases short, with 14 bases between. Germline assignment: CDR1 MNHNS and CDR2 SASEGT. The CDR3 is 14 amino acids. CDR3: CASSEFGLDSPLHF. CDR3 coding DNA: TGTGCCAGCAGCGAATTTGGTTTGGATTCACCCCTCCACTTT.

This clone was observed a few times. This chain connects TRBV9 to TRBJ1-4, with D uncertain. Germline V gene sequence: CDR1 SGDLS, CDR2 YYNGEE. The CDR3 has 14 amino acids. V gave up 0 bases and J gave up 7 bases, with 10 bases separating them. CDR3 DNA: TGTGCCAGCAGCGTAGAAGGCCACGGTGAAAAACTGTTTTTT. Encoded protein: CASSVEGHGEKLFF.

This clone was picked up many times. The rearrangement joins TRBV5-4 to TRBJ2-7; 8 bases line up with TRBD1. V was clipped by 4 bases and J by 3 bases; unmatched bases: 9. Germline loops: CDR1 SGHNT, CDR2 YYREEE (reference sequence). This CDR3 comprises 15 residues. The chain's CDR3 is CASSPGTGRDYEQYV. CDR3 DNA: TGTGCCAGCAGCCCAGGGACAGGTCGTGACTACGAGCAGTACGTC.

The table lists this clone with a few counts. The chain has TRBV7-8 and TRBJ2-2; TRBD2 matches 9 bases. The germline gives CDR1 SGHVS, CDR2 FQNEAQ. This CDR3 is built from 15 residues. V was pared by 5 bases and J by 7 bases, with 8 bases of the junction left unmatched. CDR3 DNA sequence: TGTGCCAGCAGCAGACTAGCGGCCGACCGCGGGGAGCTGTTTTTT. Protein sequence: CASSRLAADRGELFF.

J is TRBJ2-3 and V is TRBV7-9; the match to TRBD2 covers 8 bases. CDR3 length: 15 amino acids. In germline, CDR1 is SEHNR, CDR2 FQNEAQ (reference sequence). Trimming cost V 2 bases and J 3 bases; bases outside gene matches: 4. The CDR3 sequence: CASSLMGGRTDTQYF. CDR3 DNA: TGTGCCAGCAGCTTAATGGGCGGGAGGACAGATACGCAGTATTTT.